These 21 T cell receptor beta chains share one sample of origin, sequenced in a study of Graves' ophthalmopathy and Graves' hyperthyroidism. Amplification from RNA transcripts yielded the TCR beta CDR3 regions. HTBI primers served in a first-round RT-PCR, which a second-round multiplex PCR followed. Using its own MiXCR run on the multiplex PCR reads, TCRdb lists one record per CDR3 protein. In the table there are approximately 1.2 million distinct CDR3 sequences, approximately 35% of which are singletons. Sequenced material: peripheral blood or thyroid tissue (not recorded which). The receptors were sampled from an adult man with Graves' hyperthyroidism.

This clonotype was detected ten times or more. The J gene is TRBJ1-2, the V gene TRBV29-1; the D gene is possibly TRBD1 (6 bases). There are 13 residues in the CDR3. Germline V lookup: CDR1 SQVTM, CDR2 ANQGSEA. The germline V and J ends were trimmed by 4 bases and 2 bases, with 11 bases remaining between them. The CDR3 coding sequence is TGCAGCGTTGTATCGGGGGGCAACTATGGCTACACCTTC. Translating gives CSVVSGGNYGYTF.

The chain joins TRBV7-8 to TRBJ2-2, with 9 nucleotides matching TRBD1. Germline lookup yields CDR1 SGHVS and CDR2 FQNEAQ. The CDR3 is 16 residues long. V was pared by 6 bases and J by 4 bases, with 9 bases of the junction left unmatched. The CDR3 DNA sequence: TGTGCCAGCAGGTCTGGGACAGGGCGGGCCACCGGGGAGCTGTTTTTT. Protein product: CASRSGTGRATGELFF. The full variable domain, rest sourced from reference TRBV7-8 and TRBJ2-2, is GAGVSQSPRYKVAKRGQDVALRCDPISGHVSLFWYQQALGQGPEFLTYFQNEAQLDKSGLPSDRFFAERPEGSVSTLKIQRTQQEDSAVYLCASRSGTGRATGELFFGEGSRLTVL.

J is TRBJ2-7 and V is TRBV11-1, with D possibly TRBD2 on 6 matching bases. The germline gives CDR1 SGHAT, CDR2 FQDESV (reference sequence). The CDR3 spans 14 residues. V lost 4 bases and J lost 3, with 13 bases in between. The CDR3 sequence: CASSSKQDYYEQYF. For the CDR3, the DNA is TGTGCCAGCAGCTCGAAACAGGACTACTACGAGCAGTACTTC.

This clonotype was seen a few times. The V gene is TRBV9, the J gene TRBJ1-2; D may be TRBD1 (6 bases). V shed 3 bases and J shed 6 bases, with 18 bases lying between them. This CDR3 is built from 15 residues. Germline CDR1 and CDR2: SGDLS and YYNGEE. The CDR3 DNA is TGTGCCAGCAGCGAAGAGGGGGGGCTGGTGGATGGCTACACCTTC. Translated: CASSEEGGLVDGYTF.

This clonotype showed up just a few times. V usage is TRBV4-3 and J usage is TRBJ1-2, with unresolved D. The CDR3 spans 16 residues. Per germline, CDR1 LGHNA and CDR2 YSLEER. V lost 1 base and J lost 7, with 19 bases in between. The CDR3 loop is CASSQAPVGPLGGYTF. In DNA form, the CDR3 reads TGCGCCAGCAGCCAAGCCCCGGTTGGTCCCCTGGGTGGCTACACCTTC.

This clonotype appeared many times. J is TRBJ2-7 and V is TRBV15; D is uncertain. The CDR3 runs to 11 residues. Trimming left V 5 bases short and J 3 bases short, with 5 bases between. Germline CDR1 and CDR2: LNHNV and YYDKDF (reference sequence). The CDR3 loop reads CATSDHYEQYF. The CDR3 nucleotides read TGTGCCACCAGCGACCACTACGAGCAGTACTTC.

In this sample, this clonotype turned up many times. V usage is TRBV20-1 and J usage is TRBJ2-5, with TRBD2 as a possible D gene (5 bases). The CDR3 extends over 12 amino acids. The V gene lost 6 bases and the J gene lost 4 bases, with 12 bases spanning the gap. The V gene's germline CDR1 is DFQATT and CDR2 SNEGSKA (reference sequence). The CDR3 region is CSAMRVGETQYF. For the CDR3, the DNA is TGCAGTGCCATGCGGGTTGGAGAGACCCAGTACTTC.

In this sample, this clonotype turned up many times. The CDR3 here is CASSVTAYNSPLHF. The CDR3 DNA reads as TGTGCCAGCAGTGTAACAGCCTATAATTCACCCCTCCACTTT. J is TRBJ1-6 and V is TRBV6-4; D not resolved. Germline-derived CDR1 and CDR2 are MRHNA and SNTAGT. The ends were cut back, 4 bases at V and 2 bases at J, with 6 bases in the middle. The CDR3 has 14 amino acids.

This clonotype has ten or more counts. The rearrangement joins TRBV10-2 to TRBJ1-1; TRBD1 is a possible D gene (6 bases). V was shortened by 8 bases and J by 6 bases, with 16 bases between the two germline ends. Per the germline V gene, CDR1 is WSHSY and CDR2 is SAAADI. CDR3 length equals 13 residues. In DNA form, the CDR3 reads TGCGCCAGCGGGTCAGGGGAGGTCGCTGAAGCTTTCTTT. Amino acids: CASGSGEVAEAFF.

This clonotype showed up many times. The chain employs TRBV7-9 and TRBJ2-7, with a possible D match to TRBD1 (6 bases). Per germline, CDR1 SEHNR and CDR2 FQNEAQ (reference sequence). There are 12 residues in the CDR3. Trimming pared 7 bases from V and 3 bases from J, leaving 10 bases between. The CDR3, as DNA: TGTGCCAGCACCCGGACAGTCTACGAGCAGTACTTC. It yields the protein CASTRTVYEQYF.

This clonotype was observed many times. This chain connects TRBV7-9 to TRBJ2-7; D is unresolved. CDR1 is SEHNR, CDR2 FQNEAQ, per germline (reference sequence). The CDR3 runs 13 residues. Trimming stripped 4 bases from V and 3 bases from J, with 10 bases between. The CDR3 nucleotides read TGTGCCAGCAGCTCGAGTTGGGGCTACGAGCAGTACTTC. This gives the protein CASSSSWGYEQYF.

The chain recombines TRBV5-1 with TRBJ1-2; 7 bases are a match to TRBD1. This CDR3 is built from 15 residues. The germline gives CDR1 SGHRS, CDR2 YFSETQ. J was trimmed by 8 bases and V by 2 bases; bases with no gene match: 12. CDR3 in amino acids: CASSFQGGSLKGYTF. CDR3 DNA sequence: TGCGCCAGCAGCTTCCAGGGGGGTTCGTTGAAAGGCTACACCTTC.

This clonotype was found many times. The chain employs TRBV5-5 and TRBJ1-6; 10 positions match TRBD1. Germline CDR1 is SGHKS and CDR2 is YYEKEE (reference sequence). This CDR3 has 14 residues. V shed 4 bases and J 9 bases; nucleotides not matched to a gene: 4. CDR3 protein: CASSRGDRGSPLHF. The CDR3 nucleotides are TGTGCCAGCAGCCGGGGGGACAGGGGTTCACCCCTCCACTTT.

Ten or more counts support this clonotype. The V and J genes are TRBV25-1 and TRBJ2-5, with 11 positions matching TRBD2. The germline gives CDR1 MGHDK, CDR2 SYGVNS. The CDR3 spans 15 residues. V trimming: 6 bases; J trimming: 5 bases; junction bases outside the gene matches: 8. The CDR3, as DNA: TGTGCCAGCAGACCCATAGCGGGAGGGCGGGAGACCCAGTACTTC. Residues: CASRPIAGGRETQYF.

This clonotype showed up many times. The J gene is TRBJ1-1, the V gene TRBV29-1, with D perhaps matching TRBD1 (6 bases). Germline V CDR1 and CDR2: SQVTM, ANQGSEA. The V gene lost 6 bases and the J gene lost 6 bases, with 23 bases spanning the gap. The CDR3 loop spans 15 amino acids. The CDR3 nucleotides read TGCAGCGTGGATAAGGGGGGAGGGGCGCGTTCTGAAGCTTTCTTT. It is translated as CSVDKGGGARSEAFF.

The chain links TRBV29-1 to TRBJ1-2; possible D gene TRBD1, 6 bases. Germline V gives CDR1 SQVTM, CDR2 ANQGSEA. V was trimmed by 6 bases and J by 4 bases, leaving 15 bases between them. The CDR3 is made up of 13 amino acids. The CDR3 nucleotides read TGCAGCGTCGAGCTGACACAGGGCTATGGCTACACCTTC. Encoded protein: CSVELTQGYGYTF.

This clonotype was seen ten or more times. The V and J genes are TRBV14 and TRBJ1-3, with D hard to call. Trimming removed 1 base from V and 7 bases from J, with 14 bases in between. Germline lookup yields CDR1 SGHDN and CDR2 FVKESK. CDR3 length: 15 residues. CDR3 sequence: CASSQVQGFRNTIYF. CDR3 in DNA: TGTGCCAGCAGCCAAGTTCAAGGTTTCCGTAACACCATATATTTT.

This clonotype was counted at least ten times. This rearrangement joins TRBV12-3 or TRBV12-4 to TRBJ2-7; D ambiguous. Trimming pared 5 bases from V and 3 bases from J, leaving 17 bases between. The CDR3 has 15 amino acids. The DNA of the CDR3 is TGTGCCAGCAGTCCAGGCTTCTCTCGTCACTACGAGCAGTACTTC. This encodes CASSPGFSRHYEQYF.

At least ten counts were recorded for this clonotype. The rearrangement joins TRBV29-1 to TRBJ2-2; unclear D gene. Looked up from germline, CDR1 is SQVTM and CDR2 is ANQGSEA. This CDR3 has 14 residues. The V end lost 5 bases, the J end lost 4 bases, and 14 bases lay between the germline ends. CDR3 protein: CSVMGPLSTGELFF. The CDR3 DNA follows: TGCAGCGTTATGGGCCCTTTGAGCACCGGGGAGCTGTTTTTT.

For this clonotype: This may come from a read error, since a much larger clone is one base off. The V and J genes are TRBV7-9 and TRBJ2-5, with 7 bases that match TRBD1. The length of the CDR3 is 15 residues. V lost 0 bases and J lost 5; bases outside the gene matches: 6. The V gene's germline CDR1 is SEHNR and CDR2 FQNEAQ (reference sequence). CDR3 bases: TGTGCCAGCAGCTTAGCCGACAGGGCGGGCGAGACCCAGTACTTC. Its protein is CASSLADRAGETQYF.

Points on this clonotype: The junction and the germline gene differ at one end; a read error may be behind it. The chain couples TRBV7-8 to TRBJ2-6; 8 bases map to TRBD1. CDR3 size: 14 residues. The germline V gene encodes CDR1 SGHVS and CDR2 FQNEAQ. The CDR3 coding sequence is TGTGCCAGCAGCTTTCTGTTCAGGGGGCATGTGGGGGCTTTC. Translating gives CASSFLFRGHVGAF.